This entry lists 20 T cell receptor beta chains sequenced from one sample in a study of technical replicates of blood from a handful of donors. The method was immunoSEQ multiplex PCR; TCRdb's version includes in-frame clones alone and lacks a portion of them. The data show around 49,000 clones, with around 95% seen just once and about 0.39% held by the top ten. Sequencing was carried out using T cells isolated from PBMCs. The origin of the receptors is a human donor in good health.

CDR3 sequence (DNA): TGTGCCAGCAGCTCCCGGGACAGGGGGCATTACGAGCAGTACTTC. It codes for CASSSRDRGHYEQYF. The V gene is TRBV5-8, the J gene TRBJ2-7; 12 nucleotides line up with TRBD1. This CDR3 has 15 amino acids. The V gene end was trimmed by 3 bases and the J gene end by 4 bases; junction bases not matched to a gene: 5. Per the germline V gene, CDR1 is SGHTS and CDR2 is YDEGEE.

This clone was recorded once. The chain carries TRBV10-3 and TRBJ2-5; possible D gene TRBD2, 5 bases. The V end was cut by 10 bases, the J end by 0 bases, with 15 bases between. From germline, CDR1 is ENHRY and CDR2 SYGVKD. The CDR3 runs 14 residues. The CDR3 DNA follows: TGTGCCACCTCATCACCGAGGGACCAAGAGACCCAGTACTTC. Amino acid sequence: CATSSPRDQETQYF.

The rearrangement joins TRBV11-3 to TRBJ1-2, with TRBD1 matching 9 bases. The CDR3 extends over 16 amino acids. Germline values: CDR1 SGHNT, CDR2 YENEEA. V lost 4 bases and J lost 4; bases outside the gene matches: 10. CDR3 residues: CASSSPGQGVAYGYTF. The CDR3 coding sequence is TGTGCCAGCAGCTCTCCGGGACAGGGTGTCGCCTATGGCTACACCTTC.

The chain carries TRBV7-3 and TRBJ2-2; TRBD1 matches 9 bases. V was pared by 1 base and J by 5 bases, with 2 bases of the junction left unmatched. This CDR3 is built from 15 residues. Looked up from germline, CDR1 is SGHTA and CDR2 is FQGTGA. The CDR3 coding sequence is TGTGCCAGCAGCTTAAAGGGGACAGGGACCGGGGAGCTGTTTTTT. This translates into CASSLKGTGTGELFF. The complete variable domain, with remaining parts taken from reference TRBV7-3 and TRBJ2-2, reads GAGVSQTPSNKVTEKGKYVELRCDPISGHTALYWYRQSLGQGPEFLIYFQGTGAADDSGLPNDRFFAVRPEGSVSTLKIQRTERGDSAVYLCASSLKGTGTGELFFGEGSRLTVL.

This chain joins TRBV4-2 and TRBJ2-7; perhaps TRBD1 as D (6 bases). The CDR3 is 15 amino acids. Trimming took 2 bases from V and 7 from J, leaving 18 bases between them. CDR1 is LGHNA and CDR2 is YNFKEQ in the germline V gene. CDR3 bases: TGTGCCAGCAGCCAATTACTGGGTGGGGGCGGAGAGCAGTACTTC. Translated, it gives CASSQLLGGGGEQYF.

The chain joins TRBV19 to TRBJ2-2; tentatively, D is TRBD1 (7 bases). V dropped 3 bases and J dropped 3 bases, with 14 bases sitting between them. The CDR3 loop spans 16 amino acids. CDR1 and CDR2 from the germline V gene are LNHDA and SQIVND (reference sequence). The CDR3 spells CASSIQGGDYTGELFF. Here the CDR3 DNA reads TGTGCCAGTAGTATCCAGGGGGGAGATTACACCGGGGAGCTGTTTTTT. The whole variable domain, filled in from reference TRBV19 and TRBJ2-2, reads DGGITQSPKYLFRKEGQNVTLSCEQNLNHDAMYWYRQDPGQGLRLIYYSQIVNDFQKGDIAEGYSVSREKKESFPLTVTSAQKNPTAFYLCASSIQGGDYTGELFFGEGSRLTVL.

DNA of the CDR3: TGTGCCAGCAGCCGGGACACAAGAGTCTACGAGCAGTACTTC. Amino acids: CASSRDTRVYEQYF. This chain links TRBV6-5 with TRBJ2-7, with D possibly TRBD1 on 6 matching bases. Germline V gene data show CDR1 as MNHEY and CDR2 as SVGAGI. The CDR3 spans 14 residues. V shed 6 bases and J shed 3 bases, with 15 bases lying between them.

The V and J genes are TRBV6-1 and TRBJ1-1; perhaps TRBD1 as D (6 bases). The V gene lost 2 bases and the J gene lost 3 bases, with 13 bases spanning the gap. Germline loops: CDR1 MNHNS, CDR2 SASEGT. The CDR3 totals 15 residues. The CDR3 sequence is CASSEWGGRDTEAFF. The DNA for the CDR3 is TGTGCCAGCAGTGAATGGGGGGGGCGCGACACTGAAGCTTTCTTT.

The rearrangement joins TRBV6-1 to TRBJ1-5; D is uncertain. Germline CDR1 reads MNHNS; CDR2 reads SASEGT. The CDR3 totals 13 residues. Deletions cut 8 bases from V and 2 bases from J, with 10 bases between. CDR3 sequence: CASEGFGNQPQHF. DNA for the CDR3: TGTGCCAGCGAGGGTTTCGGCAATCAGCCCCAGCATTTT.

The chain couples TRBV13 to TRBJ1-2; D unclear. V dropped 3 bases and J dropped 8 bases, with 13 bases sitting between them. Germline V lookup: CDR1 PRHDT, CDR2 FYEKMQ (reference sequence). CDR3 length equals 13 residues. CDR3 protein: CASSFNGEEGYTF. The CDR3, as DNA: TGTGCCAGCAGCTTTAATGGGGAGGAGGGCTACACCTTC.

The rearrangement uses TRBV11-3 and TRBJ1-2, with D perhaps TRBD1 (5 bases). Germline V gives CDR1 SGHNT, CDR2 YENEEA. Trimming removed 5 bases from V and 2 bases from J, with 6 bases in between. The CDR3 runs to 12 residues. The CDR3 here is CASSRGNYGYTF. CDR3 bases: TGTGCCAGCAGCAGGGGAAACTATGGCTACACCTTC.

This chain uses TRBV9 with TRBJ2-2; 12 nucleotides agree with TRBD2. Germline-derived CDR1 and CDR2 are SGDLS and YYNGEE. The V segment lost 4 bases and the J segment 3 bases; nucleotides outside the gene matches: 4. This CDR3 has 16 amino acids. The CDR3 sequence: CASSPRLAGDTGELFF. Here the CDR3 DNA reads TGTGCCAGCAGCCCCCGACTAGCGGGAGACACCGGGGAGCTGTTTTTT.

The chain is built from TRBV13 and TRBJ2-5; D might be TRBD2 (6 bases). The CDR3 is made up of 15 amino acids. Trimming shortened V by 2 bases and J by 2 bases, and 12 bases separated the two germline ends. Germline CDR1 is PRHDT and CDR2 is FYEKMQ (reference sequence). The CDR3: CASSLYSAGQETQYF. DNA for the CDR3: TGTGCCAGCAGCTTATACTCGGCGGGACAAGAGACCCAGTACTTC. The full variable domain, rest sourced from reference TRBV13 and TRBJ2-5, is AAGVIQSPRHLIKEKRETATLKCYPIPRHDTVYWYQQGPGQDPQFLISFYEKMQSDKGSIPDRFSAQQFSDYHSELNMSSLELGDSALYFCASSLYSAGQETQYFGPGTRLLVL.

The chain links TRBV4-2 to TRBJ2-7; 9 nucleotides line up with TRBD1. CDR1 and CDR2 (germline): LGHNA, YNFKEQ. J was trimmed by 4 bases and V by 3 bases; bases with no gene match: 4. The CDR3 spans 14 residues. In DNA, the CDR3 is TGTGCCAGCAGCCACGGACAGGGGACTTACGAGCAGTACTTC. It translates to CASSHGQGTYEQYF.

The chain has TRBV18 and TRBJ1-2, with 7 bases aligning to TRBD1. V dropped 3 bases and J dropped 5; count of bases not matched to a gene: 12. CDR1 is KGHSH and CDR2 is LQKENI in the germline V gene. The CDR3 extends over 16 amino acids. The CDR3 sequence: CASSPERQGLAYGYTF. The DNA of the CDR3 is TGTGCCAGCTCACCCGAGAGACAGGGACTTGCGTATGGCTACACCTTC.

This rearrangement joins TRBV19 to TRBJ1-1, with D possibly TRBD1 on 5 matching bases. Looked up from germline, CDR1 is LNHDA and CDR2 is SQIVND (reference sequence). V lost 5 bases, J lost 1 base, and 17 bases lay in between. The CDR3 consists of 16 residues. The CDR3, as DNA: TGTGCCAGTAGTGGCCCAGGGAATAGAAGGAACACTGAAGCTTTCTTT. This translates into CASSGPGNRRNTEAFF.

The chain couples TRBV15 to TRBJ2-7, with 8 bases that match TRBD2. The CDR3 has 17 amino acids. Trimming took 1 base from V and 5 from J; bases not matched to a gene: 13. Per germline, CDR1 LNHNV and CDR2 YYDKDF (reference sequence). CDR3 DNA sequence: TGTGCCACCAGCAGAGTGGGTACGGGAGGGCCTAGGGACGAGCAGTACTTC. Its translation is CATSRVGTGGPRDEQYF. Full variable domain (missing parts from reference TRBV15 and TRBJ2-7): DAMVIQNPRYQVTQFGKPVTLSCSQTLNHNVMYWYQQKSSQAPKLLFHYYDKDFNNEADTPDNFQSRRPNTSFCFLDIRSPGLGDTAMYLCATSRVGTGGPRDEQYFGPGTRLTVT.

This rearrangement joins TRBV25-1 to TRBJ2-1; 7 bases are a match to TRBD1. This CDR3 is built from 13 residues. The germline gives CDR1 MGHDK, CDR2 SYGVNS. The V segment lost 3 bases and the J segment 7 bases; nucleotides outside the gene matches: 3. DNA of the CDR3: TGTGCCAGCAGTGATTCAGGGGGTAATGAGCAGTTCTTC. Protein sequence: CASSDSGGNEQFF.

The J gene is TRBJ2-1, the V gene TRBV5-6; 7 bases agree with TRBD2. This CDR3 contains 14 residues. CDR1 and CDR2 from the germline V gene are SGHDT and YYEEEE. Losses at the gene ends were 1 base for V and 6 bases for J; bases not matched to a gene: 4. Here the CDR3 DNA reads TGTGCCAGCAGCTTGCCAGCGGGAATCAATGAGCAGTTCTTC. Its translation is CASSLPAGINEQFF.

CDR3 residues: CASSERGGTEAFF. In DNA, the CDR3 is TGTGCCAGCAGTGAACGGGGTGGCACTGAAGCTTTCTTT. The rearrangement uses TRBV2 and TRBJ1-1; D unresolved. Germline V lookup: CDR1 SNHLY, CDR2 FYNNEI. The CDR3 consists of 13 residues. The germline V and J ends were trimmed by 2 bases and 4 bases, with 8 bases remaining between them. The full variable domain, rest sourced from reference TRBV2 and TRBJ1-1, is EPEVTQTPSHQVTQMGQEVILRCVPISNHLYFYWYRQILGQKVEFLVSFYNNEISEKSEIFDDQFSVERPDGSNFTLKIRSTKLEDSAMYFCASSERGGTEAFFGQGTRLTVV.